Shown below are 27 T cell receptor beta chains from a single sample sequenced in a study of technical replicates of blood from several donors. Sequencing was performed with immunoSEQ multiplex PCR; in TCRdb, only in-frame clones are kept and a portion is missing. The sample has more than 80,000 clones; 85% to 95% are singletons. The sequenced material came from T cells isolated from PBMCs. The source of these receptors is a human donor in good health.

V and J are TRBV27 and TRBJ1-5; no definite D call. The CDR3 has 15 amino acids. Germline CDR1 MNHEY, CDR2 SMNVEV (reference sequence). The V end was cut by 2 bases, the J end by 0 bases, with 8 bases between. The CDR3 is CASSLKAYSNQPQHF. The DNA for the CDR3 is TGTGCCAGCAGTTTAAAAGCTTATAGCAATCAGCCCCAGCATTTT.

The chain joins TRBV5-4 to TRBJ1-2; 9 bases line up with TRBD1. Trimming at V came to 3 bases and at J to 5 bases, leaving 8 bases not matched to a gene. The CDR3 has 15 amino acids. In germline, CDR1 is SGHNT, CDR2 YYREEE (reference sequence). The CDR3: CASSYTGGLRYGYTF. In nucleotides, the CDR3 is TGTGCCAGCAGCTATACAGGGGGCCTCAGGTATGGCTACACCTTC.

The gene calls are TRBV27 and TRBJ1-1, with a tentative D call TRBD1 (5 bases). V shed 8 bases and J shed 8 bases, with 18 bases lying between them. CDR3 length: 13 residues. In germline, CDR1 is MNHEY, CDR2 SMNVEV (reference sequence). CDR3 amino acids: CASEIVRGGEAFF. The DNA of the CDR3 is TGTGCCAGCGAGATCGTCCGGGGGGGAGAAGCTTTCTTT.

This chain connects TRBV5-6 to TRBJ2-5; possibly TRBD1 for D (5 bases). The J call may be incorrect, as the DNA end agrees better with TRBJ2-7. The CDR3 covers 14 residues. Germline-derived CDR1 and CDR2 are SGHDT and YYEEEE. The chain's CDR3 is CASSLGTTFYEQYF. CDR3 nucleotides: TGTGCCAGCAGCTTGGGGACAACCTTCTACGAGCAGTACTTC.

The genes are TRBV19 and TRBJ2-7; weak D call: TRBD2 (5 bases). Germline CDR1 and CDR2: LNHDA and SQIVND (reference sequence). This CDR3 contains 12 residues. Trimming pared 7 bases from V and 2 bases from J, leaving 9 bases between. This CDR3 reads CASKGRTYEQYF. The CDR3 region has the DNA TGTGCCAGTAAAGGGAGAACCTACGAGCAGTACTTC.

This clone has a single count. CDR3 region: CASSQERGRTTDTQYF. As DNA, the CDR3 is TGCGCCAGCAGCCAAGAAAGGGGCCGAACCACAGATACGCAGTATTTT. V and J are TRBV4-1 and TRBJ2-3; TRBD1 might be the D (5 bases). Germline V gene lookup returns CDR1 MGHRA and CDR2 YSYEKL. Trimming left V 0 bases short and J 2 bases short, with 12 bases between. The CDR3 contains 16 residues.

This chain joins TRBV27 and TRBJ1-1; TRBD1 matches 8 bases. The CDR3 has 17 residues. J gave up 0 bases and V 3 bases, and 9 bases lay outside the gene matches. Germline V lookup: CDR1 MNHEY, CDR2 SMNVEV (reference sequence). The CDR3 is CASSFPGQGPMNTEAFF. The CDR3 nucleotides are TGTGCCAGCAGTTTCCCTGGACAGGGCCCCATGAACACTGAAGCTTTCTTT.

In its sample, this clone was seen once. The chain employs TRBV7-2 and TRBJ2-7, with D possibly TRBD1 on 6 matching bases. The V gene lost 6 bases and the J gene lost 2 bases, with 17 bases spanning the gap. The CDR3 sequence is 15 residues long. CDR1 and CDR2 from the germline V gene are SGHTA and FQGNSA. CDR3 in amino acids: CASSTNGGGPYEQYF. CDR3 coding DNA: TGTGCCAGCAGTACAAATGGGGGCGGGCCCTACGAGCAGTACTTC. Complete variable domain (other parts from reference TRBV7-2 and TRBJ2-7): GAGVSQSPSNKVTEKGKDVELRCDPISGHTALYWYRQSLGQGLEFLIYFQGNSAPDKSGLPSDRFSAERTGGSVSTLTIQRTQQEDSAVYLCASSTNGGGPYEQYFGPGTRLTVT.

The CDR3 sequence: CASSLRVSGSPGELFF. The CDR3 nucleotides are TGCGCCAGCAGCTTGCGTGTTAGCGGGAGCCCCGGGGAGCTGTTTTTT. The chain carries TRBV5-1 and TRBJ2-2; TRBD2 matches 9 bases. From germline, CDR1 is SGHRS and CDR2 YFSETQ. This CDR3 is 16 amino acids long. V shed 1 base and J 6 bases; nucleotides not matched to a gene: 7.

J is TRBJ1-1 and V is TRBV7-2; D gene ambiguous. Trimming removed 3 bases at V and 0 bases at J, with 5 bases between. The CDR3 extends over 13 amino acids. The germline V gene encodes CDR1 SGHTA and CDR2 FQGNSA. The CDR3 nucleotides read TGTGCCAGCAGCTTGTCGGTGAACACTGAAGCTTTCTTT. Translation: CASSLSVNTEAFF.

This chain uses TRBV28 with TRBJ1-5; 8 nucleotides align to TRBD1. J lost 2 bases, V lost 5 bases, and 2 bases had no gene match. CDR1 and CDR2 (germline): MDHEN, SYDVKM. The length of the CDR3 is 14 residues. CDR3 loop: CASSQTGGNQPQHF. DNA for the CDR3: TGTGCCAGCAGTCAGACAGGGGGCAATCAGCCCCAGCATTTT.

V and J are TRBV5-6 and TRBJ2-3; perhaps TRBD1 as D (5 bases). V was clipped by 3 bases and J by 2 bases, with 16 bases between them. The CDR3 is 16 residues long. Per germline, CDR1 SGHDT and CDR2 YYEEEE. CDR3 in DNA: TGTGCCAGCAGCTCCGTTAGACAGCGTACCACAGATACGCAGTATTTT. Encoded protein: CASSSVRQRTTDTQYF.

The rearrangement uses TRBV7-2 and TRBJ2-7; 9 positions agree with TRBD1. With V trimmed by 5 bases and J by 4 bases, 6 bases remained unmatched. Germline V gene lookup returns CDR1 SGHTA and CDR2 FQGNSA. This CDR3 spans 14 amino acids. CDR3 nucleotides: TGTGCCAGCAGCCCGGGACAGGGTCGGTACGAGCAGTACTTC. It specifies CASSPGQGRYEQYF.

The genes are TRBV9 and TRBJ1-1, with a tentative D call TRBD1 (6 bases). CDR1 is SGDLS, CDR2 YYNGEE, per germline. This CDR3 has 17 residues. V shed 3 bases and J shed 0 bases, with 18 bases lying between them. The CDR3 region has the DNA TGTGCCAGCAGCGGGGCTACCGGGACAAATGTGAACACTGAAGCTTTCTTT. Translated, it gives CASSGATGTNVNTEAFF.

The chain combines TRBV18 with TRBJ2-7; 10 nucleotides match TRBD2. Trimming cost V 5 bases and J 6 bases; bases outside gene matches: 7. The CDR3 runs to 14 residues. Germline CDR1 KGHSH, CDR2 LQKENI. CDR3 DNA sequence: TGTGCCAGCTCATCGAAAGCGGGAGGGCCCGAGCAGTACTTC. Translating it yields CASSSKAGGPEQYF.

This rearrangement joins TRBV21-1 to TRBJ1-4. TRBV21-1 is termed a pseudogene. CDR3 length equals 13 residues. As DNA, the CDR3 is TGTGCCAGCGCTCTGGGGGGGAATGAAAAACTGTTTTTT. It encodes CASALGGNEKLFF.

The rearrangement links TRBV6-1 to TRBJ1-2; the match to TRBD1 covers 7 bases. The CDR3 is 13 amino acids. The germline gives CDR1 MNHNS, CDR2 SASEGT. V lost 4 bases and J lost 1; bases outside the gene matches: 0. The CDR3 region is CASSGQGNYGYTF. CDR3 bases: TGTGCCAGCAGTGGACAGGGTAACTATGGCTACACCTTC.

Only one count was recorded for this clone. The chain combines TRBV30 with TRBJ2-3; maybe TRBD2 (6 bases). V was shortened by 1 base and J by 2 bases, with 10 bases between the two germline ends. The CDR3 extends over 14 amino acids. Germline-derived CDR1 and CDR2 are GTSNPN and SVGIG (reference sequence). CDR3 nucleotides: TGTGCCTGGAGTGGGAGGGACCTCACAGATACGCAGTATTTT. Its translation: CAWSGRDLTDTQYF.

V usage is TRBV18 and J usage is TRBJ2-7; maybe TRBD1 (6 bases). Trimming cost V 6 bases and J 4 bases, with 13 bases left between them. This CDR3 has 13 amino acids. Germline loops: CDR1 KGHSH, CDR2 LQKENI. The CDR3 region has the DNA TGTGCCAGCTCGCCTGGACAGTTGTACGAGCAGTACTTC. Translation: CASSPGQLYEQYF.

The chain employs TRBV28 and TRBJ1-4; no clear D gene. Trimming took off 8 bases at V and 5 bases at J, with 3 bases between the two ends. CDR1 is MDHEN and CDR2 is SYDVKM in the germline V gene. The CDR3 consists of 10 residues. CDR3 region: CASQNEKLFF. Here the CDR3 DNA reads TGTGCCAGCCAGAATGAAAAACTGTTTTTT.

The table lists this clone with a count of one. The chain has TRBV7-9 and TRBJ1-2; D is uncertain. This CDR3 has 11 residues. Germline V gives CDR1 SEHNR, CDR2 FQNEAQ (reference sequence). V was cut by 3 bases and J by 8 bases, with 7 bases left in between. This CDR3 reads CASSFGYGYTF. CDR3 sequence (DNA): TGTGCCAGCAGCTTCGGGTACGGCTACACCTTC.

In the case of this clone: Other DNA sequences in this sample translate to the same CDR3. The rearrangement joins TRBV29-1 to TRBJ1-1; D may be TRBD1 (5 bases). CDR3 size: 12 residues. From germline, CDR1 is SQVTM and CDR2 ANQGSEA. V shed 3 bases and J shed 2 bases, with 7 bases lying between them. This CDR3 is CSVDQGNTEAFF. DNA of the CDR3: TGCAGCGTTGATCAGGGTAACACTGAAGCTTTCTTT.

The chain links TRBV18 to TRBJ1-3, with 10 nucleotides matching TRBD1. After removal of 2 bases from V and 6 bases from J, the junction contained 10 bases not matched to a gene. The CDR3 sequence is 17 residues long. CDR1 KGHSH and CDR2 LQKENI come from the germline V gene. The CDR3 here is CASSPYYGTGVENTIYF. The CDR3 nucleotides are TGTGCCAGCTCACCATACTACGGGACAGGGGTTGAAAACACCATATATTTT. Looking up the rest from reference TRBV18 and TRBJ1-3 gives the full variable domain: NAGVMQNPRHLVRRRGQEARLRCSPMKGHSHVYWYRQLPEEGLKFMVYLQKENIIDESGMPKERFSAEFPKEGPSILRIQQVVRGDSAAYFCASSPYYGTGVENTIYFGEGSWLTVV.

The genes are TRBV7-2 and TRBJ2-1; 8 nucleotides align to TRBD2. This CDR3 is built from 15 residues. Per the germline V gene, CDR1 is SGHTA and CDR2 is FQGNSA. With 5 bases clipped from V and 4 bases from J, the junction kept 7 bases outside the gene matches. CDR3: CASSLSGSGYNEQFF. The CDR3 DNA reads TGTGCCAGCAGCCTAAGCGGGAGTGGGTACAATGAGCAGTTCTTC.

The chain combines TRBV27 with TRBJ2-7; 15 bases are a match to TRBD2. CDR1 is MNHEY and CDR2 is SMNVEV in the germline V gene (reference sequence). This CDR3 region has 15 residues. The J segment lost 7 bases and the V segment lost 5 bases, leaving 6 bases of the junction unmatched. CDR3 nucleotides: TGTGCCAGCAGTCCCGGGACTAGCGGGAGGCAAGAGCAGTACTTC. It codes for CASSPGTSGRQEQYF.

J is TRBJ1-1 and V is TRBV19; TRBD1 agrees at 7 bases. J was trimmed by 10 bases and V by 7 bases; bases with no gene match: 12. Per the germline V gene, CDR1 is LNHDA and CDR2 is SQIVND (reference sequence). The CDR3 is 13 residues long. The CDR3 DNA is TGTGCCAGTATACCTAACGAGGGGGCGCGAGCTTTCTTT. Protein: CASIPNEGARAFF.

Here the CDR3 DNA reads TGCGCCAGCAGCCAAGAAACGGGGTGGAAAGAGACCCAGTACTTC. Its protein is CASSQETGWKETQYF. The chain is built from TRBV4-3 and TRBJ2-5; D might be TRBD2 (5 bases). V was clipped by 0 bases and J by 3 bases, with 11 bases between them. Germline V lookup: CDR1 LGHNA, CDR2 YSLEER. The length of the CDR3 is 15 residues.